This entry is about one T cell receptor beta chain. What it binds is not known. This sample is drawn from a study of cytomegalovirus exposure and HLA in healthy donors. Study observations and caveats: The availability of immune exposure information extended only to CMV serostatus. With DRB1 most and HLA-C fewest, TCR association rates differed between HLA loci in a later analysis. According to an earlier analysis, most TCR beta V segments yielded productive rearrangements about 87% or about 30% of the time.

Primers: 60 Vbeta forward and 13 Jbeta reverse. Profiling relied on immunoSEQ multiplex PCR, and the TCRdb table lists in-frame clones only, not all of them. The table records about 210,000 clones, roughly 80% of them present only once. Unrecorded immune exposure was likely among donors, who were nominally healthy when sampled. Sequences were obtained from PBMCs. This clonotype was sampled from a man aged 35 to 55 in good health and CMV-seropositive.

CDR3 DNA sequence: TGCGCCAGCAGTGAGTCTGAGCGGTACAATGAGCAGTTCTTC. Protein: CASSESERYNEQFF. The V and J genes are TRBV10-1 and TRBJ2-1, with D perhaps matching TRBD2 (5 bases). Trimming took off 0 bases at V and 4 bases at J, with 7 bases between the two ends. This CDR3 spans 14 amino acids. The V gene's germline CDR1 is WNHNN and CDR2 SYGVQD (reference sequence).